The clone carrying this T cell receptor (beta chain) occurred a few times. What it recognizes is unknown. MiXCR, run by TCRdb on the reads, gives a single entry per CDR3 protein. This sample has roughly 200,000 distinct CDR3 sequences, with about 38% found just once. This entry comes from a study of T cell repertoires in cytomegalovirus infection. Notes on the study in general: HLA-C-restricted CMV clonotypes gave the most frequent clonotype in two of eight donors.

CDR1 and CDR2 from the germline V gene are SEHNR and FQNEAQ (reference sequence). Deletions cut 4 bases from V and 5 bases from J, with 14 bases between. The CDR3 is made up of 14 amino acids. V usage is TRBV7-9 and J usage is TRBJ2-5; a possible D gene is TRBD1 (6 bases). This TCR came from a human donor in good health (CMV status not recorded). Some clones in this sample may be carry-over from other donors' samples. The specimen was CD8+ T cells from cultured PBMCs, collected from culture after CMV antigen stimulation. This CDR3 is CASSSGQRRETQYF. The CDR3 DNA follows: TGTGCCAGCAGCTCCGGACAGAGAAGGGAGACCCAGTACTTC. Combining the CDR3 with reference TRBV7-9 and TRBJ2-5 gives the whole variable domain DTGVSQNPRHKITKRGQNVTFRCDPISEHNRLYWYRQTLGQGPEFLTYFQNEAQLEKSRLLSDRFSAERPKGSFSTLEIQRTEQGDSAMYLCASSSGQRRETQYFGPGTRLLVL.